This TCR beta chain was profiled in a study of human T cells and chemical hapten exposure listed by TCRdb under 2021. With regard to the full study: For sensitization, 2% DPC in acetone was applied to a 2 cm by 2 cm area of upper inner arm skin. Throughout the approximately 25-week study period, patients were also given weekly therapeutic DPC doses on the scalp. Patch testing on the upper back used Finn chambers containing 0.01% DPC, with scoring done after 6 days according to International Contact Dermatitis Research Group standards. Alopecia areata with under or over 50% scalp involvement, alopecia totalis and alopecia universalis were represented in the patient cohort, which was mostly female. Libraries were pooled for sequencing, and variation in per-sample TCR yields was attributed mainly to small differences in library volumes within the pool. This study followed changes in the peripheral blood TCR repertoire in vivo during primary and secondary sensitization of alopecia patients to the hapten diphenylcyclopropenone (DPC). Patient blood was sampled pre-sensitization (week 0) and at 2, 6 and about 24 weeks after DPC sensitization. Nearly 30 alopecia patients gave blood for TCR sequencing at one to four time points (pre-sensitization, 2, 6 and 24 weeks).

Libraries were made using RACE. The listed sequencing device is NextSeq 500. During library preparation, unique molecular identifiers were attached to individual cDNA molecules so that TCRs could be counted quantitatively and reproducibly. Both TCR alpha and TCR beta chains were sequenced from each blood RNA sample. The study's own analysis went as follows. A median of around 100,000 TCRs per sample was observed, with a range of about 20,000 to 750,000. V, J and CDR3 annotation of the TCR reads was performed with the Decombinator software suite. For the PS versus PT1 abundance plots, all samples were subsampled to the same number of TCRs (28,000). TCRs were defined as expanded if absent before sensitization and observed at least eight times at the 2-week time point. TCRdb took the public reads, trimmed them with fastp at Q25, ran MiXCR for clone calling and kept in-frame beta chains. All rows with the same CDR3 protein become a single entry with the most common DNA and genes. For this entry, the V and J calls and clone size follow TCRdb and not the study's own pipeline. The sample data list approximately 60,000 distinct CDR3 sequences, and about 9.6% of these were observed just once. The top ten constitute roughly 14% of the sample.

V is cut by 0 bases and J by 8 bases, and the space between the germline ends is 14 bases. The germline V gene encodes CDR1 SEHNR and CDR2 FQNEAQ (reference sequence). The CDR3 runs 15 residues from the cysteine to the phenylalanine. Left in the record is the CDR3 DNA by itself, 45 bases read in frame from the first base. The sample's time point label, decoded: patch test 1, 2 weeks after DPC sensitization. Read against the paper, the sample's treatment or condition label means: therapeutic diphenylcyclopropenone sensitization with weekly scalp DPC. Blood at each patch-test visit was drawn before the patch test was applied. Patients were eligible if aged 18 to 70, diagnosed with alopecia and judged suitable for DPC therapy, and pregnant patients were excluded. Unfractionated whole blood was collected in Tempus Blood RNA tubes, and total RNA was extracted from that blood. General findings and caveats noted by the study authors: Repeated subsampling changed both the strength of the expansion versus patch-test correlation and the threshold at which that correlation became significant. Expanded TCRs formed significantly more large CDR3 similarity clusters than pre-sensitization or healthy control sets, consistent with antigen-driven responses. The number of TCRs above 1 in 1000 frequency did not change with DPC sensitization; there was no evidence of global repertoire structure alterations. Patch test score correlated positively with the number of PT1 expanded TCRs, reaching significance at thresholds 8, 16 and 32 but not at 4. All patients had alopecia, a presumed autoimmune disease, so their immune response might differ from that of healthy individuals.

Concerning this clonotype: The clone's antigen remains unknown. Base qualities are not provided; no much larger clone lies one nucleotide away.

In this chain, TRBV7-9 is recombined with TRBJ2-1; the D gene is possibly TRBD1, with 6 bases matching. This specimen was whole blood, taken in connection with sensitization to the hapten diphenylcyclopropenone (DPC). The source of this sequence is a woman in her 40s with alopecia areata. Some clones in this sample may be carry-over from other donors' samples. The DNA is TGTGCCAGCAGCTTAGCTCAGGGGCAGTGGTATGAGCAGTTCTTC. Translated, this is CASSLAQGQWYEQFF.